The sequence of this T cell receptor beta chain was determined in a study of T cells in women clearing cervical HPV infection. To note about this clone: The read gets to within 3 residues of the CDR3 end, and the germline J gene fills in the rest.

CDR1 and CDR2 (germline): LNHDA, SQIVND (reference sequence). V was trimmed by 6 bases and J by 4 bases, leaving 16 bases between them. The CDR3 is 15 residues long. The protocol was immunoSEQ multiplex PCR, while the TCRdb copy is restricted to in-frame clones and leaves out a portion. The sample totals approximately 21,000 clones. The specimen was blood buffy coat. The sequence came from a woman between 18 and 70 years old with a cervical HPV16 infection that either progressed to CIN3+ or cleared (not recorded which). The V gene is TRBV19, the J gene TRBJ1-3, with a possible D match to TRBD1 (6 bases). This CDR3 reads CASRRQEGSGNTIYF. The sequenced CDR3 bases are TGTGCCAGTAGACGACAGGAAGGATCAGGAAACACC.